The 26 T cell receptor beta chains below were found in one sample sequenced in a study of PD-1 blockade in classical Hodgkin lymphoma. Time point defined: cycle 4 day 1 (C4D1), after less than 7 weeks of nivolumab. Every patient was affected by relapse after autologous stem cell transplantation, while exposure to brentuximab vedotin was not uniform. Produced via immunoSEQ multiplex PCR; TCRdb's table is partial and in-frame only. The sample shows about 60,000 clones, more than 90% of them seen only once. The sequencing here drew on peripheral blood mononuclear cells (PBMCs), taken before the fourth cycle of nivolumab. These receptors were obtained from a human donor with classical Hodgkin lymphoma.

This chain uses TRBV30 with TRBJ1-2; D is ambiguous. This CDR3 has 11 residues. The germline CDR1 and CDR2 sequences are GTSNPN and SVGIG (reference sequence). V lost 3 bases and J 3 bases, leaving 5 bases between the germline ends. The CDR3 bases are TGTGCCTGGAGGGTGTACTATGGCTACACCTTC. Protein sequence: CAWRVYYGYTF.

This clone was seen a single time. The rearrangement links TRBV7-2 to TRBJ2-1, with 9 bases matching TRBD2. This CDR3 spans 18 amino acids. Germline values: CDR1 SGHTA, CDR2 FQGNSA. The J segment lost 1 base and the V segment lost 0 bases, leaving 7 bases of the junction unmatched. Here the CDR3 DNA reads TGTGCCAGCAGCTTAGCAGCGGGAGGAGGGGGTTCCTACAATGAGCAGTTCTTC. As protein: CASSLAAGGGGSYNEQFF.

The chain joins TRBV29-1 to TRBJ2-1; D may be TRBD1 or TRBD2 (5 bases each). The V and J ends lost 1 base and 12 bases respectively, with 10 bases between them. This CDR3 contains 11 residues. Germline lookup yields CDR1 SQVTM and CDR2 ANQGSEA. The CDR3 region is CSVEVAQGQFF. The CDR3 bases are TGCAGCGTTGAAGTAGCGCAGGGGCAGTTCTTC.

By sample share, this clone is medium-sized. The V and J genes are TRBV5-1 and TRBJ1-1, with D possibly TRBD1 on 6 matching bases. The germline V gene encodes CDR1 SGHRS and CDR2 YFSETQ. The V end was cut by 7 bases, the J end by 3 bases, with 10 bases between. The CDR3 length is 12 residues. As DNA, the CDR3 is TGCGCCAGCCGTCAGGGGTACACTGAAGCTTTCTTT. Protein product: CASRQGYTEAFF.

The J gene is TRBJ1-2, the V gene TRBV18; no clear D gene. CDR1 KGHSH and CDR2 LQKENI come from the germline V gene. The ends were cut back, 3 bases at V and 2 bases at J, with 7 bases in the middle. The CDR3 extends over 13 amino acids. The CDR3 here is CASSPAENYGYTF. For the CDR3, the DNA is TGTGCCAGCTCACCTGCGGAGAACTATGGCTACACCTTC.

J is TRBJ2-2 and V is TRBV4-1; D unclear. This CDR3 is built from 17 residues. Trimming shortened V by 1 base and J by 5 bases, and 17 bases separated the two germline ends. Germline CDR1 is MGHRA and CDR2 is YSYEKL. CDR3 coding DNA: TGCGCCAGCAGCCAAGTATTGGCTAGTTGGGTTACCGGGGAGCTGTTTTTT. Translating it yields CASSQVLASWVTGELFF.

This chain links TRBV9 with TRBJ2-1, with TRBD2 matching over 10 bases. Germline V gene lookup returns CDR1 SGDLS and CDR2 YYNGEE. With 6 bases clipped from V and 6 bases from J, the junction kept 12 bases outside the gene matches. This CDR3 region has 16 residues. The DNA of the CDR3 is TGTGCCAGCAATAGGGCTAGCGGGGGAGGTTTCAATGAGCAGTTCTTC. Translating gives CASNRASGGGFNEQFF.

This clone was recorded only once. The rearrangement uses TRBV6-5 and TRBJ2-7, with D maybe TRBD1 (6 bases). The CDR3 totals 13 residues. Trimming left V 2 bases short and J 3 bases short, with 8 bases between. Germline CDR1 reads MNHEY; CDR2 reads SVGAGI. DNA for the CDR3: TGTGCCAGCAGTTACGTAGGGGGCTACGAGCAGTACTTC. Translated, it gives CASSYVGGYEQYF.

This clone was observed once. The V and J genes are TRBV6-1 and TRBJ2-7, with D possibly TRBD1 on 5 matching bases. CDR1 MNHNS and CDR2 SASEGT come from the germline V gene. V was shortened by 2 bases and J by 3 bases, with 8 bases between the two germline ends. This CDR3 has 13 amino acids. The CDR3 nucleotides are TGTGCCAGCAGTGAAAGGGGAAACTACGAGCAGTACTTC. The encoded protein is CASSERGNYEQYF.

CDR3 protein: CASSPRIPPWQDKNTEAFF. CDR3 sequence (DNA): TGTGCCAGCAGCCCCCGTATTCCCCCCTGGCAGGATAAGAACACTGAAGCTTTCTTT. J is TRBJ1-1 and V is TRBV7-9; no reliable D call. CDR3 length: 19 amino acids. From germline, CDR1 is SEHNR and CDR2 FQNEAQ (reference sequence). Trimming shortened V by 5 bases and J by 1 base, and 26 bases separated the two germline ends.

The genes are TRBV28 and TRBJ1-6; no definite D call. This CDR3 spans 15 amino acids. V dropped 4 bases and J dropped 8 bases, with 15 bases sitting between them. Germline CDR1 and CDR2: MDHEN and SYDVKM. The CDR3 bases are TGTGCCAGCAGTTCGCCGGGAACATATGATTCACCCCTCCACTTT. It specifies CASSSPGTYDSPLHF.

J is TRBJ2-3 and V is TRBV29-1, with TRBD2 matching 8 bases. V lost 7 bases, J lost 3 bases, and 6 bases stayed unmatched. The CDR3 spans 13 residues. Looked up from germline, CDR1 is SQVTM and CDR2 is ANQGSEA. The CDR3 reads CSATPGGTDTQYF. The CDR3 bases are TGCAGCGCCACCCCGGGGGGGACAGATACGCAGTATTTT.

The V gene is TRBV6-4, the J gene TRBJ1-5; D gene uncertain. Germline CDR1 is MRHNA and CDR2 is SNTAGT. There are 16 residues in the CDR3. V dropped 4 bases and J dropped 1 base, with 14 bases sitting between them. The CDR3: CASSGVEVSSNQPQHF. For the CDR3, the DNA is TGTGCCAGCAGTGGTGTAGAAGTTTCGAGCAATCAGCCCCAGCATTTT.

CDR3 in DNA: TGTGCCAGCAGCTTACAGGGGATCTCTGGAAACACCATATATTTT. It yields the protein CASSLQGISGNTIYF. This sequence joins TRBV7-2 and TRBJ1-3; D perhaps matches TRBD1 (6 bases). The V gene lost 2 bases and the J gene lost 0 bases, with 8 bases spanning the gap. Looked up from germline, CDR1 is SGHTA and CDR2 is FQGNSA. The CDR3 covers 15 residues.

The V and J genes are TRBV6-1 and TRBJ2-5; TRBD1 matches 9 bases. Germline CDR1 and CDR2: MNHNS and SASEGT. The CDR3 length is 16 residues. With 0 bases clipped from V and 4 bases from J, the junction kept 6 bases outside the gene matches. The CDR3 nucleotides read TGTGCCAGCAGTGAAGCAATGGGACAGGGAGGAGAGACCCAGTACTTC. Its translation is CASSEAMGQGGETQYF.

The J gene is TRBJ1-5, the V gene TRBV19; 8 bases align to TRBD1. The junction had 7 bases not matched to a gene; V was cut back by 4 bases and J by 5 bases. CDR3 length: 15 amino acids. The germline V gene encodes CDR1 LNHDA and CDR2 SQIVND (reference sequence). Here the CDR3 reads CASSRTGRWDQPQHF. In DNA form, the CDR3 reads TGTGCCAGTAGTAGGACAGGGAGGTGGGATCAGCCCCAGCATTTT.

The chain is built from TRBV28 and TRBJ2-1, with D uncertain. The CDR3 spans 16 residues. CDR1 is MDHEN and CDR2 is SYDVKM in the germline V gene. V was shortened by 2 bases and J by 7 bases, with 18 bases between the two germline ends. CDR3 sequence: CASSLSVAVLWNEQFF. In DNA form, the CDR3 reads TGTGCCAGCAGTTTAAGCGTTGCGGTCCTTTGGAATGAGCAGTTCTTC.

V gene TRBV2 combines with J gene TRBJ2-1; 11 nucleotides match TRBD1. CDR1 is SNHLY, CDR2 FYNNEI, per germline. CDR3 size: 18 residues. After removal of 9 bases from V and 0 bases from J, the junction contained 13 bases not matched to a gene. The CDR3 loop reads CASERTGGLPPSYNEQFF. CDR3 sequence (DNA): TGTGCCAGTGAGAGGACAGGGGGCCTACCACCCTCCTACAATGAGCAGTTCTTC.

The chain links TRBV11-2 to TRBJ2-7; D perhaps matches TRBD1 (6 bases). V was clipped by 4 bases and J by 3 bases, with 25 bases between them. Germline CDR1 and CDR2: SGHAT and FQNNGV. This CDR3 has 18 residues. CDR3 nucleotide sequence: TGTGCCAGCAGCTACTCCCCCCGCGCCGGGACAAACCTCTACGAGCAGTACTTC. Its translation is CASSYSPRAGTNLYEQYF.

The rearrangement uses TRBV7-2 and TRBJ2-3, with D possibly being TRBD2 (6 bases). In germline, CDR1 is SGHTA, CDR2 FQGNSA. The CDR3 runs 17 residues. V lost 1 base and J lost 0, with 14 bases in between. The CDR3 loop reads CASSLGWAGPSTDTQYF. The CDR3 nucleotides read TGTGCCAGCAGCTTAGGGTGGGCGGGGCCTAGCACAGATACGCAGTATTTT. Supplemented by reference TRBV7-2 and TRBJ2-3, the full variable domain reads GAGVSQSPSNKVTEKGKDVELRCDPISGHTALYWYRQSLGQGLEFLIYFQGNSAPDKSGLPSDRFSAERTGGSVSTLTIQRTQQEDSAVYLCASSLGWAGPSTDTQYFGPGTRLTVL.

This rearrangement joins TRBV5-1 to TRBJ2-7, with D possibly matching TRBD1 (7 bases). Germline assignment: CDR1 SGHRS and CDR2 YFSETQ. Trimming stripped 5 bases from V and 4 bases from J, with 16 bases between. This CDR3 region has 14 residues. CDR3 residues: CASRATGTPYEQYF. CDR3 bases: TGCGCCAGCAGGGCGACAGGGACTCCGTACGAGCAGTACTTC.

The gene calls are TRBV6-1 and TRBJ2-3; no clear D gene. The ends were cut back, 7 bases at V and 0 bases at J, with 8 bases in the middle. Germline-derived CDR1 and CDR2 are MNHNS and SASEGT. The CDR3 is made up of 13 amino acids. The CDR3 is CASTVTSTDTQYF. The CDR3 coding sequence is TGTGCCAGCACAGTGACAAGCACAGATACGCAGTATTTT.

The chain recombines TRBV15 with TRBJ2-7, with 12 positions matching TRBD2. The ends lost 1 base at V and 2 bases at J; junction bases unmatched: 3. In germline, CDR1 is LNHNV, CDR2 YYDKDF (reference sequence). This CDR3 spans 16 amino acids. CDR3 protein: CATSRGGLAGTYEQYF. The DNA of the CDR3 is TGTGCCACCAGCAGAGGCGGACTAGCGGGAACCTACGAGCAGTACTTC.

The table lists this clone with a count of one. The DNA for the CDR3 is TGTGCCAGCAGTTTACGGCCCCCGACAGGTAGTAGCTCCTACGAGCAGTACTTC. Translating it yields CASSLRPPTGSSSYEQYF. The rearrangement links TRBV27 to TRBJ2-7; D may be TRBD1 (6 bases). The germline V and J ends were trimmed by 2 bases and 0 bases, with 20 bases remaining between them. The length of the CDR3 is 18 residues. The V gene's germline CDR1 is MNHEY and CDR2 SMNVEV (reference sequence).

The rearrangement joins TRBV5-5 to TRBJ2-3; 10 bases fit TRBD2. With 4 bases clipped from V and 7 bases from J, the junction kept 12 bases outside the gene matches. CDR1 SGHKS and CDR2 YYEKEE come from the germline V gene (reference sequence). CDR3 size: 16 residues. The CDR3 DNA follows: TGTGCCAGCAGCGCCACTAGCGGGGAGCTTTTGTATACGCAGTATTTT. It encodes CASSATSGELLYTQYF. Full variable domain (rest looked up from reference TRBV5-5 and TRBJ2-3): DAGVTQSPTHLIKTRGQQVTLRCSPISGHKSVSWYQQVLGQGPQFIFQYYEKEERGRGNFPDRFSARQFPNYSSELNVNALLLGDSALYLCASSATSGELLYTQYFGPGTRLTVL.

The V gene is TRBV25-1, the J gene TRBJ1-4; no reliable D call. The CDR3 totals 15 residues. In germline, CDR1 is MGHDK, CDR2 SYGVNS. The ends were cut back, 4 bases at V and 10 bases at J, with 19 bases in the middle. Here the CDR3 DNA reads TGTGCCAGCAGTGCCCCGGGCCTCGGAGTCGGAAAACTGTTTTTT. It translates to CASSAPGLGVGKLFF. Filled out from reference TRBV25-1 and TRBJ1-4, the complete variable domain reads EADIYQTPRYLVIGTGKKITLECSQTMGHDKMYWYQQDPGMELHLIHYSYGVNSTEKGDLSSESTVSRIRTEHFPLTLESARPSHTSQYLCASSAPGLGVGKLFFGSGTQLSVL.